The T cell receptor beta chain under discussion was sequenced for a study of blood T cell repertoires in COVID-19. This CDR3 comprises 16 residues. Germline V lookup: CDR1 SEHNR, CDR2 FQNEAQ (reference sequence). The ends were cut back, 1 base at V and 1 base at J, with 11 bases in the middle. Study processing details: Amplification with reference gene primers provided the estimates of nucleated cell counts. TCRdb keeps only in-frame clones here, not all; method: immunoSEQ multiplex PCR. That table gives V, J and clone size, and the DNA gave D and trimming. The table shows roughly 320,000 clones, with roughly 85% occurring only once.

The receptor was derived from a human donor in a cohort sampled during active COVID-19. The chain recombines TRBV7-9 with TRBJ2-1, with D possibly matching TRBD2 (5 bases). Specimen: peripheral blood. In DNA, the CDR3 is TGTGCCAGCAGCTTAGGGACTTACCGATCCTACAATGAGCAGTTCTTC. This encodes CASSLGTYRSYNEQFF.